Below are 15 T cell receptor beta chains sequenced from a single sample in a study of T cells in Graves' hyperthyroidism and ophthalmopathy. The source material, RNA transcripts, was used to amplify TCR beta CDR3 regions. Researchers ran a first-round RT-PCR on the TCR CDR3 using the HTBI primer set. From the multiplex PCR reads, TCRdb called clonotypes with MiXCR, one entry per CDR3 protein. The sample has 600,000 to 800,000 distinct CDR3 sequences, over 35% seen once. The sample was blood. The receptor set was obtained from a woman in her forties with Graves' hyperthyroidism.

The V gene is TRBV3-1, the J gene TRBJ2-5; TRBD2 might be the D (5 bases). Germline lookup yields CDR1 LGHDT and CDR2 YNNKEL (reference sequence). The V gene lost 4 bases and the J gene lost 4 bases, with 13 bases spanning the gap. CDR3 length: 14 residues. The CDR3 DNA follows: TGTGCCAGCAGCCTACTACTAGTTACAGAGACCCAGTACTTC. Protein product: CASSLLLVTETQYF.

In nucleotides, the CDR3 is TGCAGTGCTCGCCGACGAGCGGGGGGCAGCACAGATACGCAGTATTTT. Amino acid sequence: CSARRRAGGSTDTQYF. J is TRBJ2-3 and V is TRBV20-1; 9 nucleotides line up with TRBD2. Germline V gives CDR1 DFQATT, CDR2 SNEGSKA (reference sequence). Trimming took 5 bases from V and 0 from J; bases not matched to a gene: 9. The CDR3 is made up of 16 amino acids.

This rearrangement joins TRBV20-1 to TRBJ1-2, with TRBD1 identical over 9 bases. The CDR3 covers 15 residues. After removal of 5 bases from V and 6 bases from J, the junction contained 13 bases not matched to a gene. Germline V gene data show CDR1 as DFQATT and CDR2 as SNEGSKA (reference sequence). CDR3 loop: CSAVTGTGYKDGYTF. CDR3 bases: TGCAGTGCTGTGACCGGGACAGGGTATAAGGATGGCTACACCTTC.

V and J are TRBV29-1 and TRBJ1-5; TRBD1 might be the D (5 bases). Trimming removed 6 bases from V and 5 bases from J, with 14 bases in between. There are 13 residues in the CDR3. Germline loops: CDR1 SQVTM, CDR2 ANQGSEA. This chain's CDR3 is CSVGAGRDQPQHF. The CDR3 DNA follows: TGCAGCGTAGGGGCAGGGAGAGATCAGCCCCAGCATTTT.

This clonotype was recorded at least ten times. This chain uses TRBV10-3 with TRBJ1-5; a possible D gene is TRBD1 (5 bases). Trimming shortened V by 4 bases and J by 2 bases, and 12 bases separated the two germline ends. Germline CDR1 is ENHRY and CDR2 is SYGVKD. The CDR3 runs 15 residues. The DNA for the CDR3 is TGTGCCATCAGTGCCCAGGGCTCGGGCAATCAGCCCCAGCATTTT. Protein sequence: CAISAQGSGNQPQHF.

This chain links TRBV12-3 or TRBV12-4 with TRBJ2-2, with 8 positions matching TRBD2. V dropped 6 bases and J dropped 4; count of bases not matched to a gene: 4. The CDR3 sequence is 14 residues long. The CDR3 bases are TGTGCCAGCAGCACTAGCGGCCCCACCGGGGAGCTGTTTTTT. Encoded protein: CASSTSGPTGELFF.

This clonotype was seen ten or more times. This rearrangement joins TRBV6-5 to TRBJ1-1, with a weak D call TRBD1 (6 bases). The CDR3 contains 11 residues. Germline V gene lookup returns CDR1 MNHEY and CDR2 SVGAGI. The V and J ends lost 6 bases and 8 bases respectively, with 10 bases between them. The CDR3 region has the DNA TGTGCCAGCAGCTACACAGGGGAAGCTTTCTTT. Translating gives CASSYTGEAFF.

There are many counts of this clonotype. The chain employs TRBV7-2 and TRBJ1-5, with TRBD1 as a possible D gene (5 bases). CDR3 length: 16 amino acids. V lost 2 bases and J lost 0, with 11 bases in between. Per germline, CDR1 SGHTA and CDR2 FQGNSA. DNA for the CDR3: TGTGCCAGCAGCTTAATGGGGGGTTATAGCAATCAGCCCCAGCATTTT. Translated: CASSLMGGYSNQPQHF. The whole variable domain, filled in from reference TRBV7-2 and TRBJ1-5, reads GAGVSQSPSNKVTEKGKDVELRCDPISGHTALYWYRQSLGQGLEFLIYFQGNSAPDKSGLPSDRFSAERTGGSVSTLTIQRTQQEDSAVYLCASSLMGGYSNQPQHFGDGTRLSIL.

The V gene is TRBV20-1, the J gene TRBJ1-1, with D unclear. The germline V gene encodes CDR1 DFQATT and CDR2 SNEGSKA (reference sequence). The CDR3 has 16 residues. The V gene lost 1 base and the J gene lost 0 bases, with 15 bases spanning the gap. The CDR3 protein is CSARGGGRRMNTEAFF. The CDR3 nucleotides are TGCAGTGCTAGAGGCGGAGGGAGACGAATGAACACTGAAGCTTTCTTT.

The chain combines TRBV6-1 with TRBJ1-2; 10 nucleotides agree with TRBD1. Germline V gene data show CDR1 as MNHNS and CDR2 as SASEGT. The CDR3 covers 12 residues. The V segment lost 6 bases and the J segment 11 bases; nucleotides outside the gene matches: 6. The CDR3 DNA reads as TGTGCCAGCAGAGCGACAGGGGGCGCGTACACCTTC. Protein: CASRATGGAYTF.

The chain has TRBV19 and TRBJ1-4; tentative D call: TRBD1 (5 bases). V was cut by 7 bases and J by 0 bases, with 12 bases left in between. From germline, CDR1 is LNHDA and CDR2 SQIVND (reference sequence). There are 15 residues in the CDR3. CDR3 sequence (DNA): TGTGCCAGTAAAGCAGGGCTTGCAACTAATGAAAAACTGTTTTTT. The encoded protein is CASKAGLATNEKLFF.

This sequence joins TRBV29-1 and TRBJ2-1; 7 bases fit TRBD1. Germline V gives CDR1 SQVTM, CDR2 ANQGSEA. The CDR3 spans 14 residues. After removal of 4 bases from V and 6 bases from J, the junction contained 9 bases not matched to a gene. CDR3 DNA: TGCAGCGTTGTACCGGGACAGCGCCCCAATGAGCAGTTCTTC. Translated, it gives CSVVPGQRPNEQFF.

The chain couples TRBV6-5 to TRBJ1-2, with D perhaps matching TRBD1 (5 bases). Germline V CDR1 and CDR2: MNHEY, SVGAGI. V lost 10 bases and J lost 7, with 13 bases in between. The CDR3 length is 11 residues. The CDR3 region is CAISRVSGYTF. CDR3 coding DNA: TGTGCCATCAGCAGGGTATCTGGCTACACCTTC.

The rearrangement joins TRBV3-1 to TRBJ1-2, with unresolved D. The germline V gene encodes CDR1 LGHDT and CDR2 YNNKEL (reference sequence). The V gene lost 0 bases and the J gene lost 0 bases, with 11 bases spanning the gap. The CDR3 has 16 amino acids. Here the CDR3 DNA reads TGTGCCAGCAGCCAAGATTACTCTGTATCTAACTATGGCTACACCTTC. Translating gives CASSQDYSVSNYGYTF.

This clonotype appeared many times. The V gene is TRBV15, the J gene TRBJ1-2; D is uncertain. CDR1 is LNHNV and CDR2 is YYDKDF in the germline V gene (reference sequence). The V and J ends lost 0 bases and 4 bases respectively, with 15 bases between them. This CDR3 region has 16 residues. For the CDR3, the DNA is TGTGCCACCAGCAGAGATAAGGATGCGCGTGGCTATGGCTACACCTTC. Translating it yields CATSRDKDARGYGYTF.